This record concerns one TCR beta chain sequence. One entry per CDR3 protein, called by TCRdb with MiXCR from the 5' RACE reads. The sample records 350,000 to 450,000 distinct CDR3 sequences, about 18% being singletons. The sample belongs to a study of identical twins. Germline CDR1 and CDR2: DFQATT and SNEGSKA (reference sequence). The CDR3 totals 12 residues. Trimming removed 5 bases at V and 2 bases at J, with 10 bases between. The TCR originated in a man aged 50-59 years in good health. J is TRBJ2-7 and V is TRBV20-1; D is ambiguous. Sequencing input: naive T cells sorted from blood. CDR3 DNA sequence: TGCAGTGCTGCCAGAGCGACCTACGAGCAGTACTTC. Translated: CSAARATYEQYF.